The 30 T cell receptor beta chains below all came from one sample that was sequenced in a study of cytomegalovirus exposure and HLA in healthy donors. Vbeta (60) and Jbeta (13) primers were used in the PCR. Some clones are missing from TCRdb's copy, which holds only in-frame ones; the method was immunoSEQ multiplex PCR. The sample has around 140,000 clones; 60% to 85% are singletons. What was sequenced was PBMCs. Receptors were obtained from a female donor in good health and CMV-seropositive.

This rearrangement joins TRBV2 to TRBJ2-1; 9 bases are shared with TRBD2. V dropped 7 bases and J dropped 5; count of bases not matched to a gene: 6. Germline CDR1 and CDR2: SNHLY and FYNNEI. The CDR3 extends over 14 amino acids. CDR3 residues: CASTRRGGDNEQFF. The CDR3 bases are TGTGCCAGCACGCGGCGGGGGGGAGACAATGAGCAGTTCTTC. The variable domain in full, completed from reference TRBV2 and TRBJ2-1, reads EPEVTQTPSHQVTQMGQEVILRCVPISNHLYFYWYRQILGQKVEFLVSFYNNEISEKSEIFDDQFSVERPDGSNFTLKIRSTKLEDSAMYFCASTRRGGDNEQFFGPGTRLTVL.

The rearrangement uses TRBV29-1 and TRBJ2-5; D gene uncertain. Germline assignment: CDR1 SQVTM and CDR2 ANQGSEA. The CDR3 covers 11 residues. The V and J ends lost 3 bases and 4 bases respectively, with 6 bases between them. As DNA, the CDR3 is TGCAGCGTTGAGCTAGTAGAGACCCAGTACTTC. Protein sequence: CSVELVETQYF.

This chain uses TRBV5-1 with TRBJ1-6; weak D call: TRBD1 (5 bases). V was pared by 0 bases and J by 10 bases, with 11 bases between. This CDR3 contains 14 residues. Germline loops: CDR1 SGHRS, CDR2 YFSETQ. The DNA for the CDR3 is TGCGCCAGCAGCTTGGAAAGGGGCATCTCACCCCTCCACTTT. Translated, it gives CASSLERGISPLHF.

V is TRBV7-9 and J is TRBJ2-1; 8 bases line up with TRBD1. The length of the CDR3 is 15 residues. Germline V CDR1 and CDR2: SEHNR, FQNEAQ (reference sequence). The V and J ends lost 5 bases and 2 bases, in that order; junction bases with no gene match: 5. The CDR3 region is CASSPRDRPYNEQFF. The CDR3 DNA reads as TGTGCCAGCAGCCCCCGGGACAGGCCCTACAATGAGCAGTTCTTC.

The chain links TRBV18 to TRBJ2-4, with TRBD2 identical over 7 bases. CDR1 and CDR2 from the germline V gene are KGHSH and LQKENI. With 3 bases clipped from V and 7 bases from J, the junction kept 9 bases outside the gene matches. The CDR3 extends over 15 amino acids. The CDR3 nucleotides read TGTGCCAGCTCACCCCCGTCCGGGACTACGAACATTCAGTACTTC. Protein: CASSPPSGTTNIQYF.

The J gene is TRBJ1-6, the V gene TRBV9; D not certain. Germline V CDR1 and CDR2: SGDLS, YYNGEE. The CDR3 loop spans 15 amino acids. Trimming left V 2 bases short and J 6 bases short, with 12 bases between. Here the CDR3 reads CASSVRVDVNSPLHF. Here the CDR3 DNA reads TGTGCCAGCAGCGTTCGGGTCGACGTTAATTCACCCCTCCACTTT. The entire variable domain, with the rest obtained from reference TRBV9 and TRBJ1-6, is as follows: DSGVTQTPKHLITATGQRVTLRCSPRSGDLSVYWYQQSLDQGLQFLIQYYNGEERAKGNILERFSAQQFPDLHSELNLSSLELGDSALYFCASSVRVDVNSPLHFGNGTRLTVT.

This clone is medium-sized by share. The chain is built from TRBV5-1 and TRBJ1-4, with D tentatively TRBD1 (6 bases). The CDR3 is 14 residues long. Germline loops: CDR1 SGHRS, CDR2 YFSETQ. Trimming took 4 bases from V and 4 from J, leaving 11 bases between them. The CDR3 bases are TGCGCCAGCAGCCCTACAGGGCTTAATGAAAAACTGTTTTTT. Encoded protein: CASSPTGLNEKLFF.

CDR3 residues: CASSYQARDTQYF. The CDR3 coding sequence is TGTGCCAGCAGTTACCAGGCCCGAGATACGCAGTATTTT. The chain is built from TRBV6-5 and TRBJ2-3, with D unresolved. CDR1 and CDR2 from the germline V gene are MNHEY and SVGAGI. The CDR3 contains 13 residues. Trimming took off 2 bases at V and 5 bases at J, with 8 bases between the two ends.

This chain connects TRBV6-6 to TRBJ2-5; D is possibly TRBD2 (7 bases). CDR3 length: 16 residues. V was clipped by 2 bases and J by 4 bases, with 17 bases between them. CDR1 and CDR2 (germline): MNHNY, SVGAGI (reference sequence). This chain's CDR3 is CASSYEGGQRGETQYF. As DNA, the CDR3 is TGTGCCAGCAGTTACGAGGGGGGGCAGAGAGGAGAGACCCAGTACTTC.

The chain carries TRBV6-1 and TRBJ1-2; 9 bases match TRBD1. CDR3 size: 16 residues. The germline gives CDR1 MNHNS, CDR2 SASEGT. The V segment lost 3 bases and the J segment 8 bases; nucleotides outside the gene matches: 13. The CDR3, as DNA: TGTGCCAGCAGTGACCCAGCCGGGGACAGGGCGATCGGCTACACCTTC. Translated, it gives CASSDPAGDRAIGYTF.

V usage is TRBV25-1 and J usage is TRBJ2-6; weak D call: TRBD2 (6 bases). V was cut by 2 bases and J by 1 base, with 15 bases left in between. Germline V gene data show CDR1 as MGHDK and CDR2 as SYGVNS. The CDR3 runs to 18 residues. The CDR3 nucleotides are TGTGCCAGCAGTGAAATGGGTGGGGGGAAATCTGGGGCCAACGTCCTGACTTTC. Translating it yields CASSEMGGGKSGANVLTF.

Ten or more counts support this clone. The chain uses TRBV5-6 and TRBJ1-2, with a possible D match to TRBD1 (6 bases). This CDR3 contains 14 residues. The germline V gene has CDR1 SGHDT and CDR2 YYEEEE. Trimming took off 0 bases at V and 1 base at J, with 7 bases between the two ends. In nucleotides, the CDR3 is TGTGCCAGCAGCTTGGGGACAGTTAACTATGGCTACACCTTC. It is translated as CASSLGTVNYGYTF.

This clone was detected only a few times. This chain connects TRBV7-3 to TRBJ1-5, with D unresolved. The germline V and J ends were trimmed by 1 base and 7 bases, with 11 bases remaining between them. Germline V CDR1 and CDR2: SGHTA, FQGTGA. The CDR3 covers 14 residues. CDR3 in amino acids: CASSLSGAGQPQHF. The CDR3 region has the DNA TGTGCCAGCAGCTTAAGTGGAGCTGGCCAGCCCCAGCATTTT.

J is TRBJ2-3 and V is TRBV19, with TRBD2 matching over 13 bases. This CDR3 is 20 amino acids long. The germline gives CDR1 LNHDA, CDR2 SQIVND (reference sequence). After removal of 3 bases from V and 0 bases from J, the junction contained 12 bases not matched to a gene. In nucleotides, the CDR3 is TGTGCCAGTAGTATTTGGGCCAGGACGGGACTAGCGGGAAGCACAGATACGCAGTATTTT. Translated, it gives CASSIWARTGLAGSTDTQYF.

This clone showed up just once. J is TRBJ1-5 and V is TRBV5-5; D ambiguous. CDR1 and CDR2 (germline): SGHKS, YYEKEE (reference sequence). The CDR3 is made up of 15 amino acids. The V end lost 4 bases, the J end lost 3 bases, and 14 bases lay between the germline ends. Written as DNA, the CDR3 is TGTGCCAGCAGCCAGGTGGGAGCCTTCAATCAGCCCCAGCATTTT. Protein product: CASSQVGAFNQPQHF. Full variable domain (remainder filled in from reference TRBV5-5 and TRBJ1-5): DAGVTQSPTHLIKTRGQQVTLRCSPISGHKSVSWYQQVLGQGPQFIFQYYEKEERGRGNFPDRFSARQFPNYSSELNVNALLLGDSALYLCASSQVGAFNQPQHFGDGTRLSIL.

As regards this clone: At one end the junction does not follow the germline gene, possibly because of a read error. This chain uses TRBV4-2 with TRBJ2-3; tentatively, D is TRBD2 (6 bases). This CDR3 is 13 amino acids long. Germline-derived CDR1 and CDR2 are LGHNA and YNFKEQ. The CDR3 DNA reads TGTGCCAGCGCGGGACTTAGCACGGATACGCAGTATTTT. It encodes CASAGLSTDTQYF.

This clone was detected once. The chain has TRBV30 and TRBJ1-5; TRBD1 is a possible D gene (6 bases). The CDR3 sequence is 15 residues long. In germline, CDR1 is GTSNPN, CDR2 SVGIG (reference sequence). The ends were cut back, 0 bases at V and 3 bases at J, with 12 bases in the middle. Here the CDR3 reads CAWSVDRRSNQPQHF. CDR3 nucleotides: TGTGCCTGGAGTGTAGACAGGCGATCCAATCAGCCCCAGCATTTT. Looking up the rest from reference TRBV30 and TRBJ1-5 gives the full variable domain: SQTIHQWPATLVQPVGSPLSLECTVEGTSNPNLYWYRQAAGRGLQLLFYSVGIGQISSEVPQNLSASRPQDRQFILSSKKLLLSDSGFYLCAWSVDRRSNQPQHFGDGTRLSIL.

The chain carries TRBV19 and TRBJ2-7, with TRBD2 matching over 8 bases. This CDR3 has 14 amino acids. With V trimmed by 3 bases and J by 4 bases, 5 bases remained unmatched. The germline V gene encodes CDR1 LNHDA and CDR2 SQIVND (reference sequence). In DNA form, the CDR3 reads TGTGCCAGTAGTATGGGGAGCGGGAGTTACGAGCAGTACTTC. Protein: CASSMGSGSYEQYF.

The CDR3 nucleotides are TGTGCCAGCAGCCGCTCCGGAACAGGCTACTCTGGGGCCAACGTCCTGACTTTC. Residues: CASSRSGTGYSGANVLTF. This chain connects TRBV27 to TRBJ2-6; maybe TRBD1 (5 bases). The V end lost 6 bases, the J end lost 0 bases, and 18 bases lay between the germline ends. This CDR3 is 18 amino acids long. Germline V gene lookup returns CDR1 MNHEY and CDR2 SMNVEV (reference sequence).

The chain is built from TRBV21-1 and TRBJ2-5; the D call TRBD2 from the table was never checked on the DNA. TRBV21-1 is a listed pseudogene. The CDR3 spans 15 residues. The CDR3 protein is CASSKRAGVGETQYF. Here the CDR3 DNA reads TGTGCCAGCAGCAAAAGGGCGGGAGTAGGAGAGACCCAGTACTTC.

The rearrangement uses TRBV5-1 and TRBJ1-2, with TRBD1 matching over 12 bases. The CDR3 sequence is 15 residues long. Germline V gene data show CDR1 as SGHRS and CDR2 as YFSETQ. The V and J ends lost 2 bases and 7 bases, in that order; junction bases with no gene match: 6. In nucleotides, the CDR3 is TGCGCCAGCAGCTTACGGGACAGGGGGCCTGGTGGCTACACCTTC. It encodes CASSLRDRGPGGYTF. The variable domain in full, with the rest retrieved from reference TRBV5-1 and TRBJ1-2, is KAGVTQTPRYLIKTRGQQVTLSCSPISGHRSVSWYQQTPGQGLQFLFEYFSETQRNKGNFPGRFSGRQFSNSRSEMNVSTLELGDSALYLCASSLRDRGPGGYTFGSGTRLTVV.

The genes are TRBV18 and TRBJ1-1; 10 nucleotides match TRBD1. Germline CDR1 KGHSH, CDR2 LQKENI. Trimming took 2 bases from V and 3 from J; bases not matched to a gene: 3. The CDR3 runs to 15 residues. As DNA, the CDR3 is TGTGCCAGCTCACCAAGACAGGGGGCGGACACTGAAGCTTTCTTT. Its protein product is CASSPRQGADTEAFF.

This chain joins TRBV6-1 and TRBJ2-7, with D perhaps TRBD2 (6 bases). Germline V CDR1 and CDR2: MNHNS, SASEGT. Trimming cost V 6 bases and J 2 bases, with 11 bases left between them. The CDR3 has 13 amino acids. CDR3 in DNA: TGTGCCAGCAGGGATAGCGGAACCTACGAGCAGTACTTC. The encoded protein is CASRDSGTYEQYF.

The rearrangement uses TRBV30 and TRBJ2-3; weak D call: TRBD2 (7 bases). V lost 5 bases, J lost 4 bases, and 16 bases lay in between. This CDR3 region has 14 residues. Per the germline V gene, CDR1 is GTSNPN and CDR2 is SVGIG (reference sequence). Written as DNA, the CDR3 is TGTGCCTGGCGCTGGGCGCGGGGGCCAGATACGCAGTATTTT. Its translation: CAWRWARGPDTQYF.

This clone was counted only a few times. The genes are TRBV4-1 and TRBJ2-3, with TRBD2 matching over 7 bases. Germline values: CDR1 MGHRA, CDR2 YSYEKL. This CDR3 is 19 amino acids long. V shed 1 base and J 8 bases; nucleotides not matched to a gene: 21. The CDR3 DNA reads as TGCGCCAGCAGCCAAGTTCCAGGGTCCCTAGTGGAGGGGAGGGTTACGCAGTATTTT. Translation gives CASSQVPGSLVEGRVTQYF.

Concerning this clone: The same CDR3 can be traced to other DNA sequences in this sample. The CDR3 protein is CASSISGGSYNEQFF. CDR3 DNA: TGTGCCAGTAGTATTTCGGGAGGTTCCTACAATGAGCAGTTCTTC. V usage is TRBV19 and J usage is TRBJ2-1; 7 bases match TRBD2. The V gene's germline CDR1 is LNHDA and CDR2 SQIVND (reference sequence). There are 15 residues in the CDR3. The junction had 3 bases not matched to a gene; V was cut back by 3 bases and J by 1 base.

Written as DNA, the CDR3 is TGTGCCAGCGGAATGACAGAATCCTACGAGCAGTACTTC. Amino acid sequence: CASGMTESYEQYF. The chain links TRBV27 to TRBJ2-7, with TRBD1 as a possible D gene (5 bases). The CDR3 runs to 13 residues. Germline V gene lookup returns CDR1 MNHEY and CDR2 SMNVEV (reference sequence). Trimming took off 8 bases at V and 1 base at J, with 12 bases between the two ends.

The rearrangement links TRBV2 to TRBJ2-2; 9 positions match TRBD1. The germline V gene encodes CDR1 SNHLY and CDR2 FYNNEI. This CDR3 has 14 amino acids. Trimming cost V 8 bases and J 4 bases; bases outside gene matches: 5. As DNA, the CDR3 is TGTGCCAGCCGGGACAGGGTAGGCACCGGGGAGCTGTTTTTT. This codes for CASRDRVGTGELFF.

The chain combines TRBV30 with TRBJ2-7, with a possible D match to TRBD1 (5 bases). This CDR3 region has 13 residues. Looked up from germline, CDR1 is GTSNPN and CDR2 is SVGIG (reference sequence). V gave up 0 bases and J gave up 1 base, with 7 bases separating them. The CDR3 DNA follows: TGTGCCTGGAGTGTAGGGGAATCCTACGAGCAGTACTTC. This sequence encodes CAWSVGESYEQYF.

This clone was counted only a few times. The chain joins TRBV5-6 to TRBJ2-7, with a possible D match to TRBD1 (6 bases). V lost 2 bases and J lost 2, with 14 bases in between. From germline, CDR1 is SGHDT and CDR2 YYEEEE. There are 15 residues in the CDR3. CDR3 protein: CASSFIQGYPYEQYF. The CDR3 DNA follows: TGTGCCAGCAGCTTTATTCAGGGGTATCCCTACGAGCAGTACTTC.